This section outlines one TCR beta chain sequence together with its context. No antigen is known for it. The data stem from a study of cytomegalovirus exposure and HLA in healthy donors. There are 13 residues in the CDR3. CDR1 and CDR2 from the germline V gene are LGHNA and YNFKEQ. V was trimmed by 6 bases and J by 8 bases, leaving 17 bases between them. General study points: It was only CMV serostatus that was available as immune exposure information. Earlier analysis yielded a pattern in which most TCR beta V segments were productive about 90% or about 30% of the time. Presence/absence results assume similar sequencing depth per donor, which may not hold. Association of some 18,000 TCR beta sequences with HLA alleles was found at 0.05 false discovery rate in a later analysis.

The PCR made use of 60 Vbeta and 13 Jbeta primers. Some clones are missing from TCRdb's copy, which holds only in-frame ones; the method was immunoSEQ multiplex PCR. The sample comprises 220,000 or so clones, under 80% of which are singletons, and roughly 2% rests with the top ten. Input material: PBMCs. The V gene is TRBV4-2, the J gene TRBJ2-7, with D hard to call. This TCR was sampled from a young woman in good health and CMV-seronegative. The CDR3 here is CASSSGPLTQQYF. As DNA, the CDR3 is TGTGCCAGCAGTAGTGGCCCACTAACCCAGCAGTACTTC.